This is a list of T cell receptor beta chains from one sample in a study of cytomegalovirus exposure and HLA in healthy donors. Data came from immunoSEQ multiplex PCR; TCRdb stores just in-frame clones and leaves some out. This table has about 130,000 clones, roughly three quarters appearing once. The sequenced material came from PBMCs. These receptors originate from a woman aged 25 to 45 in good health and CMV-seronegative. The CDR3 runs from the conserved cysteine through the conserved F or W. A D gene is named only where the DNA matches it firmly. Size values are once, few and many counts, or a class for expanded clones, and some rows have none.

d_call clone_size cdr3_length j_call v_call cdr3_aa cdr3_nt
- once 15 TRBJ2-4 TRBV6-6 CASRGPVLAKNIQYF TGTGCCAGCAGGGGCCCCGTGCTAGCCAAAAACATTCAGTACTTC
- once 13 TRBJ2-3 TRBV30 CAWRAHGPDTQYF TGTGCCTGGAGGGCCCATGGGCCAGATACGCAGTATTTT
- - 13 TRBJ1-1 TRBV5-1 CASSLGGDTEAFF TGCGCCAGCAGCTTGGGGGGGGACACTGAAGCTTTCTTT
- - 13 TRBJ1-5 TRBV27 CASGGRGDQPQHF TGTGCCAGCGGAGGGCGAGGGGATCAGCCCCAGCATTTT
TRBD1 - 14 TRBJ1-4 TRBV7-2 CASSSGQGNEKLFF TGTGCCAGCAGCTCGGGACAGGGGAATGAAAAACTGTTTTTT
- - 14 TRBJ2-5 TRBV7-9 CSSNRGQGGETQYF TGTTCCAGCAATAGAGGGCAGGGAGGCGAGACCCAGTACTTC
- few 13 TRBJ1-1 TRBV21-1 CASSKGRATEAFF TGTGCCAGCAGCAAAGGCAGGGCCACTGAAGCTTTCTTT
- - 18 TRBJ2-4 TRBV7-8 CASSLGIPRGVTKNIQYF TGTGCCAGCAGCTTAGGGATCCCCAGGGGGGTAACCAAAAACATTCAGTACTTC
TRBD2 - 17 TRBJ2-1 TRBV5-4 CASSPASGTSIKSEQFF TGTGCCAGCAGCCCCGCGTCCGGGACTAGCATCAAGAGTGAGCAGTTCTTC
- few 11 TRBJ1-6 TRBV20-1 CSAIVNSPLHF TGCAGTGCTATCGTAAATTCACCCCTCCACTTT
- - 14 TRBJ2-1 TRBV5-1 CASSSPRANNEQFF TGCGCCAGCAGCTCGCCACGAGCGAACAATGAGCAGTTCTTC
TRBD1 - 17 TRBJ1-6 TRBV7-9 CASSPNPPGQGYSPLHF TGTGCCAGCAGCCCGAACCCCCCGGGACAGGGGTATTCACCCCTCCACTTT
- few 17 TRBJ2-2 TRBV4-1 CASSQVDLGLYTGELFF TGCGCCAGCAGCCAAGTTGATTTGGGACTGTACACCGGGGAGCTGTTTTTT
TRBD1 - 14 TRBJ1-1 TRBV5-1 CASSTGELNTEAFF TGCGCCAGCAGCACAGGGGAGTTGAACACTGAAGCTTTCTTT
- - 15 TRBJ1-1 TRBV19 CASTLQPGKNTEAFF TGTGCCAGTACCCTTCAACCGGGGAAGAACACTGAAGCTTTCTTT
- once 14 TRBJ2-6 TRBV9 CASATFSGANVLTF TGTGCCAGTGCTACTTTCTCTGGGGCCAACGTCCTGACTTTC
TRBD2 - 16 TRBJ2-1 TRBV5-1 CASSLTAGSSYNEQFF TGCGCCAGCAGTCTCACAGCGGGGAGCTCCTACAATGAGCAGTTCTTC
TRBD1 - 15 TRBJ2-7 TRBV6-1 CASSEAGQGKDKQYF TGTGCCAGCAGTGAAGCGGGACAGGGGAAGGATAAGCAGTACTTC
TRBD1 - 14 TRBJ2-7 TRBV5-6 CASSWTGGSYEQYF TGTGCCAGCAGCTGGACAGGCGGATCCTACGAGCAGTACTTC
- - 14 TRBJ2-2 TRBV5-6 CASSLGSGTGELFF TGTGCCAGCAGCTTGGGAAGCGGCACCGGGGAGCTGTTTTTT
- - 16 TRBJ1-4 TRBV12-5 CASGLVKRGPEEKLFF TGTGCTAGTGGTTTGGTAAAGAGAGGCCCCGAGGAAAAACTGTTTTTT
- - 13 TRBJ2-7 TRBV10-3 CAISETGTYEQYF TGTGCCATCAGTGAGACAGGCACCTACGAGCAGTACTTC
TRBD2 - 16 TRBJ2-1 TRBV28 CASSFLPGLGENEQFF TGTGCCAGCAGTTTTCTTCCGGGACTAGGTGAGAATGAGCAGTTCTTC
TRBD2 - 14 TRBJ2-1 TRBV18 CASSRSSGPNEQFF TGTGCCAGCTCACGGTCTAGCGGCCCCAATGAGCAGTTCTTC
- - 14 TRBJ1-5 TRBV6-5 CASSYGQGNQPQHF TGTGCCAGCAGTTACGGGCAGGGCAATCAGCCCCAGCATTTT
TRBD1 - 12 TRBJ2-1 TRBV4-1 CASSPRGLRQFF TGCGCCAGCAGCCCCAGGGGGCTACGACAGTTCTTC
- - 14 TRBJ2-2 TRBV10-1 CASSERGWTGELFF TGCGCCAGCAGTGAGAGGGGTTGGACCGGGGAGCTGTTTTTT
- - 13 TRBJ1-5 TRBV4-1 CASSPQGPGPQHF TGCGCCAGCAGCCCGCAGGGCCCAGGGCCCCAGCATTTT
- few 15 TRBJ2-1 TRBV4-1 CASSPLLSGRVKQFF TGCGCCAGCAGCCCCCTTTTATCGGGCAGGGTTAAGCAGTTCTTC
- - 14 TRBJ2-2 TRBV7-2 CASSQVTLTGELFF TGTGCCAGCAGCCAGGTTACCCTCACCGGGGAGCTGTTTTTT
TRBD2 - 16 TRBJ2-7 TRBV6-6 CASSYSTSGREYEQYF TGTGCCAGCAGTTACTCAACTAGCGGGAGGGAATACGAGCAGTACTTC
- - 14 TRBJ2-5 TRBV11-2 CASSSIGGLETQYF TGTGCCAGCAGCTCTATTGGGGGCTTAGAGACCCAGTACTTC
TRBD1 - 16 TRBJ2-3 TRBV7-9 CASGRTGGMSTDTQYF TGTGCCAGCGGGCGGACAGGGGGAATGAGCACAGATACGCAGTATTTT
- - 12 TRBJ2-7 TRBV12-5 CASGLSSYEQYF TGTGCTAGTGGTTTGTCGTCCTACGAGCAGTACTTC
TRBD2 - 16 TRBJ2-2 TRBV6-4 CASIRRGAGASGELFF TGTGCCAGCATCCGTCGAGGAGCGGGAGCCTCCGGGGAGCTGTTTTTT
- - 15 TRBJ2-7 TRBV7-2 CASSLGAGASYEQYF TGTGCCAGCAGCTTAGGGGCGGGGGCCTCCTACGAGCAGTACTTC
TRBD2 - 15 TRBJ2-7 TRBV5-6 CASSLGLAEFYEQYF TGTGCCAGCAGCCTCGGACTAGCGGAGTTCTACGAGCAGTACTTC
- - 17 TRBJ2-3 TRBV10-3 CAISGLGAHPIWDTQYF TGTGCCATCAGTGGACTGGGGGCACACCCGATTTGGGATACGCAGTATTTT
- - 14 TRBJ1-1 TRBV6-6 CASSYTVLNTEAFF TGTGCCAGCAGTTACACGGTACTGAACACTGAAGCTTTCTTT
- - 14 TRBJ1-2 TRBV6-5 CASSTGHAGYGYTF TGTGCCAGCAGTACCGGCCATGCGGGGTATGGCTACACCTTC
TRBD2 - 16 TRBJ2-5 TRBV7-2 CASSLVQAGVGETQYF TGTGCCAGCAGCTTAGTGCAGGCGGGAGTGGGGGAGACCCAGTACTTC
TRBD1 - 14 TRBJ1-2 TRBV15 CATSRGQGGYGYTF TGTGCCACCAGCAGGGGACAGGGTGGCTATGGCTACACCTTC
- - 14 TRBJ2-3 TRBV7-9 CASSLEAGTDTQYF TGTGCCAGCAGCTTAGAAGCGGGCACAGATACGCAGTATTTT
TRBD1 - 15 TRBJ2-5 TRBV2 CASIPGQSSQETQYF TGTGCCAGCATTCCGGGACAGAGTTCCCAAGAGACCCAGTACTTC
TRBD1 - 15 TRBJ1-2 TRBV11-2 CACLPRWDSNYGYTF TGTGCCTGCCTCCCCCGGTGGGACAGCAACTATGGCTACACCTTC
- - 15 TRBJ1-5 TRBV4-1 CASSQGRDTYQPQHF TGCGCCAGCAGCCAGGGAAGGGACACCTATCAGCCCCAGCATTTT
TRBD1 few 14 TRBJ2-3 TRBV10-3 CAISESDRVDTQYF TGTGCCATCAGTGAGTCGGACAGGGTAGATACGCAGTATTTT
- few 16 TRBJ2-7 TRBV7-9 CASSSPGNLGTYEQYF TGTGCCAGCAGCTCTCCTGGAAACCTAGGAACCTACGAGCAGTACTTC